The sequence of this TCR beta chain was determined in a study of sequential checkpoint blockade in melanoma. Treatment of the sample: randomized to nivolumab then ipilimumab (arm A) or the reverse (arm B). Sequencing was performed with immunoSEQ multiplex PCR; in TCRdb, only in-frame clones are kept and a portion is missing. Seen here are fewer than 35,000 clones, approximately 86% observed once, and the top ten hold 20% to 25%. With V trimmed by 2 bases and J by 2 bases, 3 bases remained unmatched. This CDR3 is built from 14 residues. Germline CDR1 reads LNHDA; CDR2 reads SQIVND (reference sequence).

Here the sequenced sample was CD8+ T cells sorted from blood (inferred from file names), taken from a patient given nivolumab and ipilimumab in sequence. The V gene is TRBV19, the J gene TRBJ2-7; 7 bases match TRBD1. The TCR was taken from a human donor with melanoma. Written as DNA, the CDR3 is TGTGCCAGTAGTATATGGCAGGGGGCCTACGAGCAGTACTTC. Translation gives CASSIWQGAYEQYF. Using reference TRBV19 and TRBJ2-7 for the parts outside the CDR3, the full variable domain is DGGITQSPKYLFRKEGQNVTLSCEQNLNHDAMYWYRQDPGQGLRLIYYSQIVNDFQKGDIAEGYSVSREKKESFPLTVTSAQKNPTAFYLCASSIWQGAYEQYFGPGTRLTVT.